This TCR beta chain appears in the sequencing data of a study of a mutant IDH1 vaccine in newly diagnosed glioma. Background on the study: Vaccines began 4-6 weeks after radiotherapy alone, or with temozolomide cycles. Most had both radiotherapy and temozolomide beforehand; others had only one.

Comments on this clone: Its antigen is unidentified.

Time point specified: week 11, during vaccination. With topical imiquimod, each dose of the vaccine consisted of 300 ug of mutant IDH1 20-mer peptide. Whole-study results and caveats: Pseudoprogression seemed unrelated to changes in top peripheral T cell clonotypes.

V trimming: 4 bases; J trimming: 6 bases; junction bases outside the gene matches: 6. This CDR3 contains 16 residues. Germline CDR1 and CDR2: SGDLS and YYNGEE. Using immunoSEQ multiplex PCR, the repertoire was profiled, and TCRdb retains in-frame clones only, with some absent. Among about 60,000 clones listed, 70% to 85% were seen once. J is TRBJ2-1 and V is TRBV9, with 14 bases matching TRBD2. The sequence was collected from a woman in her forties or fifties with glioma. Material: PBMCs, obtained from a glioma patient whose treatment included an IDH1 peptide vaccine. CDR3 in DNA: TGTGCCAGCAGCAGGACTAGCGGGGGGCTTCTCAATGAGCAGTTCTTC. It specifies CASSRTSGGLLNEQFF.